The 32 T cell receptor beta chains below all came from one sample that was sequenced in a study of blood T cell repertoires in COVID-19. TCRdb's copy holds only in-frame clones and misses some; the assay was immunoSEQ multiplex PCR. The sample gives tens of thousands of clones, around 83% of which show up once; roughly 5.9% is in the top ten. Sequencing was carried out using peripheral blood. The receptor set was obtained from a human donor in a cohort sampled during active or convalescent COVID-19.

The CDR3 sequence: CASSLGLAETQYF. CDR3 nucleotides: TGTGCCAGCAGCTTAGGACTAGCGGAGACCCAGTACTTC. The chain recombines TRBV11-2 with TRBJ2-5, with 8 nucleotides matching TRBD2. CDR3 length: 13 amino acids. V trimming: 1 base; J trimming: 5 bases; junction bases outside the gene matches: 0. Germline V gives CDR1 SGHAT, CDR2 FQNNGV.

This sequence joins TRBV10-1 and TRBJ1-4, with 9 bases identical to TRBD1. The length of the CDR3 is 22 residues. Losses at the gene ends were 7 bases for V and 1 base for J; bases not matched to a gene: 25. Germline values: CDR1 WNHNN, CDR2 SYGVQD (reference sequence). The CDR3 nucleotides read TGCGCCAGCACCCCCCAGCTAGGACAGGGGAATAGGTGTAGGTTAACTAATGAAAAACTGTTTTTT. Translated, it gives CASTPQLGQGNRCRLTNEKLFF.

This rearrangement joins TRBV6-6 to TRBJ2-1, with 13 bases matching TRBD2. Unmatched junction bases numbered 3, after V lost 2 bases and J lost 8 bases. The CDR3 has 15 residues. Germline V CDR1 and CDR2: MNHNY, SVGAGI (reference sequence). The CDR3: CASSYQLAGGYEQFF. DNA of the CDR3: TGTGCCAGCAGTTACCAACTAGCGGGGGGGTATGAGCAGTTCTTC.

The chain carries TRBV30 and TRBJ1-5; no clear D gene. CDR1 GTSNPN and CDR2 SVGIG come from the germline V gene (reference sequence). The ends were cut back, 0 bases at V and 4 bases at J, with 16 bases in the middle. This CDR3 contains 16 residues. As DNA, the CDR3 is TGTGCCTGGAGTGTACCGGGCAGCCGAGGGAATCAGCCCCAGCATTTT. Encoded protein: CAWSVPGSRGNQPQHF.

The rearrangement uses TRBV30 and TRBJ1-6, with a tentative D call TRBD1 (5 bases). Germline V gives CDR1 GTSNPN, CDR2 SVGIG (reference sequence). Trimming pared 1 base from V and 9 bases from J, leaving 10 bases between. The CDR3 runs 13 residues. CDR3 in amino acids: CAWSEQGSSPLHF. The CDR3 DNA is TGTGCCTGGAGTGAGCAGGGTAGTTCACCCCTCCACTTT.

The CDR3 is CASSQGDRGVDEQFF. DNA for the CDR3: TGTGCCAGCAGCCAAGGGGACAGGGGGGTGGATGAGCAGTTCTTC. The chain recombines TRBV4-2 with TRBJ2-1; 11 positions match TRBD1. This CDR3 comprises 15 residues. The germline V gene encodes CDR1 LGHNA and CDR2 YNFKEQ. Trimming took 1 base from V and 8 from J; bases not matched to a gene: 4.

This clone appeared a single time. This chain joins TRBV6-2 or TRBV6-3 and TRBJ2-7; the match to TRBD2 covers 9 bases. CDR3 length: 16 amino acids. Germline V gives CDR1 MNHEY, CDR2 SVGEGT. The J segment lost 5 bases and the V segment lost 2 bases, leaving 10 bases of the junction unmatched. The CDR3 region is CASSYGARLAGNEQYF. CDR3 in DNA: TGTGCCAGCAGTTACGGTGCGCGTCTAGCGGGGAACGAGCAGTACTTC.

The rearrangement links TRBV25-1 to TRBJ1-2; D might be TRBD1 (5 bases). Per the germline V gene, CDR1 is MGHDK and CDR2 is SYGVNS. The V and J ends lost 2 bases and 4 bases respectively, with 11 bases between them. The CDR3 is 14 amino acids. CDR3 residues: CASSETGSFYGYTF. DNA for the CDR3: TGTGCCAGCAGTGAAACAGGTTCCTTCTATGGCTACACCTTC.

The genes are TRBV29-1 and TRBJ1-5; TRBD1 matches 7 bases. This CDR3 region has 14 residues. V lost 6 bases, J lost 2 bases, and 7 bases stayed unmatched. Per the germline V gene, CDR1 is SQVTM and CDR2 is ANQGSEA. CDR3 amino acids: CSVQTGTGNQPQHF. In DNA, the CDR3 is TGCAGCGTCCAGACAGGGACGGGCAATCAGCCCCAGCATTTT.

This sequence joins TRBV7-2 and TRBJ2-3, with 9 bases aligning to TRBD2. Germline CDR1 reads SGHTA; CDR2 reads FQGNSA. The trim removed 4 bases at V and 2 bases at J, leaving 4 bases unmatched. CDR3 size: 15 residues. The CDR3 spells CASSSLAGLTDTQYF. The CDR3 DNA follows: TGTGCCAGCAGCTCTCTAGCGGGGCTCACAGATACGCAGTATTTT.

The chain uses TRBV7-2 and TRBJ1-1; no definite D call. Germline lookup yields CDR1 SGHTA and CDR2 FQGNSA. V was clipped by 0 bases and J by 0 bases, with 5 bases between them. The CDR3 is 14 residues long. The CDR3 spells CASSLAQLNTEAFF. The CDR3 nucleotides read TGTGCCAGCAGCTTAGCGCAGTTGAACACTGAAGCTTTCTTT.

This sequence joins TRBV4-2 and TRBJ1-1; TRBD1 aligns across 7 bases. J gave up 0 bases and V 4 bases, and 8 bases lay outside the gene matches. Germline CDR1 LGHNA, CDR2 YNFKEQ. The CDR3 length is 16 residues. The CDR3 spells CASSPYSGTVNTEAFF. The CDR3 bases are TGTGCCAGCAGCCCTTATTCCGGGACAGTGAACACTGAAGCTTTCTTT.

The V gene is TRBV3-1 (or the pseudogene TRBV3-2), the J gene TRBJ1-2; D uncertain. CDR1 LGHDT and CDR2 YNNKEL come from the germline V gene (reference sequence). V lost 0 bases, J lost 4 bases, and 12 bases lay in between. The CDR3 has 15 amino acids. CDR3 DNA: TGTGCCAGCAGCCAAGATGTGGCCATTATCTATGGCTACACCTTC. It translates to CASSQDVAIIYGYTF.

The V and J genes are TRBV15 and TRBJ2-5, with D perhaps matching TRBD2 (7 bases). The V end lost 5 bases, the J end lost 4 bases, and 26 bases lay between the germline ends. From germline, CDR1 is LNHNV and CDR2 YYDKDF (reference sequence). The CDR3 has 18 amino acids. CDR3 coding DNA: TGTGCCACCAGCCTTGTCGGGGGGCGAGGAGTGCGGGGAGAGACCCAGTACTTC. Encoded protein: CATSLVGGRGVRGETQYF.

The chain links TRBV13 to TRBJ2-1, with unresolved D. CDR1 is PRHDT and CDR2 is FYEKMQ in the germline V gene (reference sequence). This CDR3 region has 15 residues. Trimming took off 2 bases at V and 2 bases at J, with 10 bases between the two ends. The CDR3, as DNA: TGTGCCAGCAGCTTAATGCCCCTAACCTACAATGAGCAGTTCTTC. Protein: CASSLMPLTYNEQFF.

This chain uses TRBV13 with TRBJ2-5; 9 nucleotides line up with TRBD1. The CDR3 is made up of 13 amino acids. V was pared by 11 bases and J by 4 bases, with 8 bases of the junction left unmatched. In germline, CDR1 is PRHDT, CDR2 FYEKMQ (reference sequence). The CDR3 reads CAAGTGKGETQYF. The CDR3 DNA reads TGTGCCGCGGGGACAGGGAAGGGAGAGACCCAGTACTTC.

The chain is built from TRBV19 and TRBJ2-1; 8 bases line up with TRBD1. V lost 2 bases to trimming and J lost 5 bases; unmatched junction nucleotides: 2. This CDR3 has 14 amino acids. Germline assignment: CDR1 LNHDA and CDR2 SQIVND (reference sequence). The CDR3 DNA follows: TGTGCCAGTAGTATACAGGGGGCAAACAATGAGCAGTTCTTC. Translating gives CASSIQGANNEQFF. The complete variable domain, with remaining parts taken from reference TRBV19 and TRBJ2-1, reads DGGITQSPKYLFRKEGQNVTLSCEQNLNHDAMYWYRQDPGQGLRLIYYSQIVNDFQKGDIAEGYSVSREKKESFPLTVTSAQKNPTAFYLCASSIQGANNEQFFGPGTRLTVL.

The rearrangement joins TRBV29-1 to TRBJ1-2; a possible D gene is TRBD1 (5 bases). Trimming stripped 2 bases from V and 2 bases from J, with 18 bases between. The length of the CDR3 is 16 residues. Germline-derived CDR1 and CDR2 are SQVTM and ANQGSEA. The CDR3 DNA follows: TGCAGCGTTGAAACGGGGGATTCCAGTATCAACTATGGCTACACCTTC. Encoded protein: CSVETGDSSINYGYTF.

CDR3 DNA sequence: TGTGCCAGCAGCGGCGGGGGGACCACAGATACGCAGTATTTT. Translating it yields CASSGGGTTDTQYF. V and J are TRBV7-3 and TRBJ2-3, with 8 bases fitting TRBD2. This CDR3 region has 14 residues. After removal of 5 bases from V and 2 bases from J, the junction contained 3 bases not matched to a gene. Germline CDR1 reads SGHTA; CDR2 reads FQGTGA. The whole variable domain, remainder taken from reference TRBV7-3 and TRBJ2-3, is GAGVSQTPSNKVTEKGKYVELRCDPISGHTALYWYRQSLGQGPEFLIYFQGTGAADDSGLPNDRFFAVRPEGSVSTLKIQRTERGDSAVYLCASSGGGTTDTQYFGPGTRLTVL.

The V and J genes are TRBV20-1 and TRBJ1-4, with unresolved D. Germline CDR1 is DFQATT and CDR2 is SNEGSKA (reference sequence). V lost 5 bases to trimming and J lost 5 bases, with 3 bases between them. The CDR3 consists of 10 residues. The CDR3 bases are TGCAGTGCTCAGAATGAAAAACTGTTTTTT. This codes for CSAQNEKLFF.

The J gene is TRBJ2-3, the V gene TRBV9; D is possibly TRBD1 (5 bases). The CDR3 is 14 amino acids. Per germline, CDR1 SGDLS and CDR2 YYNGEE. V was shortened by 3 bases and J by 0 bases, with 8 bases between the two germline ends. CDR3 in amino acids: CASSAQVSTDTQYF. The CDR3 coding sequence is TGTGCCAGCAGCGCACAGGTGAGCACAGATACGCAGTATTTT.

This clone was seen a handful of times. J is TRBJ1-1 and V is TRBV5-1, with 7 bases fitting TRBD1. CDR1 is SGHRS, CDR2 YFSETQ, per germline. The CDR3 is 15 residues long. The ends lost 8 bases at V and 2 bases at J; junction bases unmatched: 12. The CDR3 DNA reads TGCGCCAGTACCTGGGACAGAGTCTCCAACACTGAAGCTTTCTTT. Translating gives CASTWDRVSNTEAFF.

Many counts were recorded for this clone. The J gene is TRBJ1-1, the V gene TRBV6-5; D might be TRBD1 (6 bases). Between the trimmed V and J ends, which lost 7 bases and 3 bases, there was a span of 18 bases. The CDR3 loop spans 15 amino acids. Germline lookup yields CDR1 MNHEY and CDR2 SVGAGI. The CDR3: CASTESITGYTEAFF. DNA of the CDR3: TGTGCCAGCACCGAGAGTATAACAGGGTACACTGAAGCTTTCTTT.

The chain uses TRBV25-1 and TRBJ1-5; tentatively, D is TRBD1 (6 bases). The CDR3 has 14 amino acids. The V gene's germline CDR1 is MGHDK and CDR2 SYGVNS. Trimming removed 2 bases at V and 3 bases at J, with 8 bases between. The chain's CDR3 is CASSEQGFNQPQHF. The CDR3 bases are TGTGCCAGCAGTGAACAGGGGTTCAATCAGCCCCAGCATTTT. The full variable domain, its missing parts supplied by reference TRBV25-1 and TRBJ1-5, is EADIYQTPRYLVIGTGKKITLECSQTMGHDKMYWYQQDPGMELHLIHYSYGVNSTEKGDLSSESTVSRIRTEHFPLTLESARPSHTSQYLCASSEQGFNQPQHFGDGTRLSIL.

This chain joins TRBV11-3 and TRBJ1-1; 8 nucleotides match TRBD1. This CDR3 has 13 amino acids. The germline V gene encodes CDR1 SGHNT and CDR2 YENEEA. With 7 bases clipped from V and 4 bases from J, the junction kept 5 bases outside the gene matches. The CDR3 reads CASTDGTGTEAFF. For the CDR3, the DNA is TGTGCCAGCACGGACGGGACAGGCACTGAAGCTTTCTTT.

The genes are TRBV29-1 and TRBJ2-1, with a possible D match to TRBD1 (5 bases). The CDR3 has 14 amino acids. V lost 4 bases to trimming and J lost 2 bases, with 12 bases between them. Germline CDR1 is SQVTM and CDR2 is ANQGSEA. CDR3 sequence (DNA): TGCAGCGTTGGGGGCTTGACAGCCTACAATGAGCAGTTCTTC. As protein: CSVGGLTAYNEQFF.

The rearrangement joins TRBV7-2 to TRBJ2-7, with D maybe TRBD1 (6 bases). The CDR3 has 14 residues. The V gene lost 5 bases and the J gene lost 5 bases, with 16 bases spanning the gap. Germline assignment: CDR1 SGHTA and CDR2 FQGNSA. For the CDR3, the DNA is TGTGCCAGCAGCCGGAATACAGGGTTCGACGAGCAGTACTTC. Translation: CASSRNTGFDEQYF.

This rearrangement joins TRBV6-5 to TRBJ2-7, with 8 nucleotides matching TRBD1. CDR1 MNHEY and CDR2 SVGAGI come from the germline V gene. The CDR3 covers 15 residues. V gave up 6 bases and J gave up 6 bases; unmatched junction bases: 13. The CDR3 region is CASRRDRNQFTEQYF. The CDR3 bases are TGTGCCAGCAGGCGGGACAGGAACCAGTTTACCGAGCAGTACTTC.

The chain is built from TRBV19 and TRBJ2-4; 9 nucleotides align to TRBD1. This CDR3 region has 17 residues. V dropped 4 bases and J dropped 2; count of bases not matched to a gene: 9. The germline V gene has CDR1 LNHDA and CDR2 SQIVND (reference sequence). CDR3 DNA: TGTGCCAGTAGTAAGGGGGGACAGGGAAGGTCCAAAAACATTCAGTACTTC. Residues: CASSKGGQGRSKNIQYF.

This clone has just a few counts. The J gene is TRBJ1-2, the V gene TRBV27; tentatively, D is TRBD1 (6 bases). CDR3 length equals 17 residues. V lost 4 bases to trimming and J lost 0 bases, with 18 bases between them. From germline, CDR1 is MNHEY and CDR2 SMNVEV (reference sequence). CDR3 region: CASSSVFPGHPNYGYTF. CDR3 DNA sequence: TGTGCCAGCAGTTCGGTGTTCCCGGGACACCCTAACTATGGCTACACCTTC.

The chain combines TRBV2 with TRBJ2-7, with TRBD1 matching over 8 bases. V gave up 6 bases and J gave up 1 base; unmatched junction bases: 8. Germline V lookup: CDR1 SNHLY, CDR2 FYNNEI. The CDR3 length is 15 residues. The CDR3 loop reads CASRKPGQASYEQYF. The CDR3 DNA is TGTGCCAGCAGAAAACCGGGACAGGCATCCTACGAGCAGTACTTC. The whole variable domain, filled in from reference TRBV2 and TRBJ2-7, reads EPEVTQTPSHQVTQMGQEVILRCVPISNHLYFYWYRQILGQKVEFLVSFYNNEISEKSEIFDDQFSVERPDGSNFTLKIRSTKLEDSAMYFCASRKPGQASYEQYFGPGTRLTVT.

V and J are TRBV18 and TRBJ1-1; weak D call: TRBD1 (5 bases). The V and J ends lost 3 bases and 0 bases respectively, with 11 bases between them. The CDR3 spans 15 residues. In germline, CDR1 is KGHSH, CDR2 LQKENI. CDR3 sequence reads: CASSPGGGVNTEAFF. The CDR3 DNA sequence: TGTGCCAGCTCACCGGGGGGGGGAGTGAACACTGAAGCTTTCTTT.